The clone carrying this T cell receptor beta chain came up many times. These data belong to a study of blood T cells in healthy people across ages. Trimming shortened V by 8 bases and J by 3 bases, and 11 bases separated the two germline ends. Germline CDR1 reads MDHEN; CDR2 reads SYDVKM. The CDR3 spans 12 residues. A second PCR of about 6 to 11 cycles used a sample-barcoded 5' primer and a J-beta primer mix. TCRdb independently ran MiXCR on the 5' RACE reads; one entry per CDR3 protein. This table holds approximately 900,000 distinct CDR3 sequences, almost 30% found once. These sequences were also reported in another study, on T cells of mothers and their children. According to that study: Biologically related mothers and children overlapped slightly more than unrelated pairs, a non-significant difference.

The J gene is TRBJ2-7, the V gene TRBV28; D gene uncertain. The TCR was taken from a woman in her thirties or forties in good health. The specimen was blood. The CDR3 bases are TGTGCCAGCGGGCTTCGAGGCTACGAGCAGTACTTC. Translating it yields CASGLRGYEQYF. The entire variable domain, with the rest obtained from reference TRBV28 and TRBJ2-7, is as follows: DVKVTQSSRYLVKRTGEKVFLECVQDMDHENMFWYRQDPGLGLRLIYFSYDVKMKEKGDIPEGYSVSREKKERFSLILESASTNQTSMYLCASGLRGYEQYFGPGTRLTVT.